A single sample is the source of the 15 T cell receptor beta chains below, sequenced in a study of breast tumors, draining lymph nodes, adjacent tissues. Axillary draining lymph nodes of breast cancer patients supplied the node samples. Each CDR3 protein gets one entry after TCRdb re-called the multiplex PCR reads with MiXCR. The table has about 200,000 distinct CDR3 sequences, approximately 31% seen once; the top ten hold about 4.3%. Sequenced: axillary lymph node tissue. The receptors shown here come from a female donor with breast cancer. Some clones in this sample may be carry-over from other donors' samples.

As to this clonotype: The CDR3 does not close with the conserved phenylalanine or tryptophan, likely indicating a read error. It is unclear where the CDR3 begins or ends on the DNA, so no DNA is shown, and the CDR3 is as TCRdb lists it. V and J are TRBV5-1 and TRBJ1-6; TRBD1 was called by the table and not checked on the DNA. The CDR3 is 8 residues long, ends included. The germline V gene encodes CDR1 SGHRS and CDR2 YFSETQ. The CDR3: CASSLKWT.

Comments on this clonotype: A read error may explain this, as a much larger clone is one base away. V usage is TRBV20-1 and J usage is TRBJ2-7, with 9 bases that match TRBD2. With V trimmed by 6 bases and J by 0 bases, 18 bases remained unmatched. The CDR3 sequence is 18 residues long. The germline V gene encodes CDR1 DFQATT and CDR2 SNEGSKA (reference sequence). The DNA for the CDR3 is TGCAGTGCCCCAGGATGGTTAGCGGGAGCACTCAGCTCCTACGAGCAGTACTTC. Protein product: CSAPGWLAGALSSYEQYF.

This clonotype was recorded many times. The chain combines TRBV18 with TRBJ2-7; 11 nucleotides line up with TRBD2. Germline V gene lookup returns CDR1 KGHSH and CDR2 LQKENI. The CDR3 runs 13 residues. V shed 5 bases, J shed 7 bases, and the junction held 4 bases outside the gene matches. The DNA for the CDR3 is TGTGCCAGCTCAACTAGCGGGAGAGGAGAGCAGTACTTC. As protein: CASSTSGRGEQYF. The full variable domain, in which reference TRBV18 and TRBJ2-7 provide the parts outside the CDR3, is NAGVMQNPRHLVRRRGQEARLRCSPMKGHSHVYWYRQLPEEGLKFMVYLQKENIIDESGMPKERFSAEFPKEGPSILRIQQVVRGDSAAYFCASSTSGRGEQYFGPGTRLTVT.

This clonotype was seen ten or more times. The J gene is TRBJ2-1, the V gene TRBV7-9; D call uncertain. This CDR3 has 12 residues. With 5 bases removed from V and 2 bases from J, the gap between germline ends came to 4 bases. Germline V gives CDR1 SEHNR, CDR2 FQNEAQ (reference sequence). In DNA, the CDR3 is TGTGCCAGCAGCAGGACCTACAATGAGCAGTTCTTC. It is translated as CASSRTYNEQFF.

The table lists this clonotype with many counts. The V and J genes are TRBV11-2 and TRBJ2-3; 7 bases match TRBD2. This CDR3 region has 15 residues. In germline, CDR1 is SGHAT, CDR2 FQNNGV. V gave up 4 bases and J gave up 3 bases; unmatched junction bases: 7. The CDR3 spells CASSWGGRRTDTQYF. The CDR3 DNA reads TGTGCCAGCAGCTGGGGCGGGAGAAGAACAGATACGCAGTATTTT.

This clonotype was recorded many times. The gene calls are TRBV7-2 and TRBJ2-7, with 14 bases aligning to TRBD2. V shed 4 bases and J 6 bases; nucleotides not matched to a gene: 2. CDR1 is SGHTA and CDR2 is FQGNSA in the germline V gene. This CDR3 is 14 amino acids long. CDR3 sequence: CASSSGTSGSEQYF. The DNA of the CDR3 is TGTGCCAGCAGCTCTGGGACTAGCGGGAGCGAGCAGTACTTC.

This clonotype was counted at least ten times. The gene calls are TRBV19 and TRBJ1-2; D perhaps matches TRBD1 (5 bases). The CDR3 has 14 amino acids. Trimming left V 6 bases short and J 0 bases short, with 11 bases between. Germline CDR1 reads LNHDA; CDR2 reads SQIVND (reference sequence). CDR3 amino acids: CASRGDVPNYGYTF. The DNA for the CDR3 is TGTGCCAGTAGAGGGGACGTCCCTAACTATGGCTACACCTTC.

Remarks on this clonotype: A much larger clone differs from this one at a single base, so this may be a read error. The chain recombines TRBV5-1 with TRBJ1-2; D is perhaps TRBD1 (5 bases). Per germline, CDR1 SGHRS and CDR2 YFSETQ. The CDR3 sequence is 16 residues long. The CDR3 DNA follows: TGTGCCAACAGCTGGGACTTGGGGCCCTCTAACTATGGCTACACCTTC. Encoded protein: CANSWDLGPSNYGYTF. The full variable domain, its missing parts supplied by reference TRBV5-1 and TRBJ1-2, is KAGVTQTPRYLIKTRGQQVTLSCSPISGHRSVSWYQQTPGQGLQFLFEYFSETQRNKGNFPGRFSGRQFSNSRSEMNVSTLELGDSALYLCANSWDLGPSNYGYTFGSGTRLTVV.

This clonotype was recorded a few times. V and J are TRBV5-4 and TRBJ1-1, with D possibly matching TRBD1 (5 bases). The CDR3 has 15 amino acids. Germline V gene sequence: CDR1 SGHNT, CDR2 YYREEE (reference sequence). The V end was cut by 4 bases, the J end by 6 bases, with 19 bases between. This CDR3 is CASSTGRGWGAEAFF. The DNA for the CDR3 is TGTGCCAGCAGCACCGGACGGGGTTGGGGCGCTGAAGCTTTCTTT.

This clonotype occurred many times. The rearrangement links TRBV20-1 to TRBJ1-5; D gene unclear. This CDR3 is 15 amino acids long. CDR1 and CDR2 from the germline V gene are DFQATT and SNEGSKA (reference sequence). Trimming removed 1 base from V and 0 bases from J, with 10 bases in between. The CDR3 DNA reads as TGCAGTGCTAGAGTAAACAGTAATAGCAATCAGCCCCAGCATTTT. Its protein product is CSARVNSNSNQPQHF.

This clonotype came up many times. This chain links TRBV20-1 with TRBJ1-6, with 10 positions matching TRBD1. Germline V gene sequence: CDR1 DFQATT, CDR2 SNEGSKA (reference sequence). The CDR3 totals 15 residues. Trimming at V came to 6 bases and at J to 8 bases, leaving 10 bases not matched to a gene. The CDR3 spells CSARMTGGGDSPLHF. The CDR3 region has the DNA TGCAGTGCGAGAATGACAGGGGGCGGCGATTCACCCCTCCACTTT.

This clonotype was seen many times. The CDR3: CASSTNFGQLYGYTF. The CDR3 DNA reads TGTGCCAGCAGCACTAACTTCGGACAGCTCTATGGCTACACCTTC. The rearrangement joins TRBV11-2 to TRBJ1-2, with a tentative D call TRBD1 (6 bases). Trimming cost V 5 bases and J 4 bases, with 17 bases left between them. Germline V CDR1 and CDR2: SGHAT, FQNNGV. CDR3 length equals 15 residues.

In its sample, this clonotype was seen many times. This chain uses TRBV14 with TRBJ2-3; TRBD2 aligns across 11 bases. Unmatched junction bases numbered 3, after V lost 1 base and J lost 0 bases. Germline V CDR1 and CDR2: SGHDN, FVKESK. The CDR3 runs to 17 residues. As DNA, the CDR3 is TGTGCCAGCAGCCAAGGTCGGACTAGCGGGAGCACAGATACGCAGTATTTT. Translated: CASSQGRTSGSTDTQYF.

To note about this clonotype: It may be a read error: a sequence one base away is much more abundant. The CDR3 DNA sequence: TGTGCCAGCAGTCCTGGACAGGCAACAAGTGGCTACACCTTC. Amino acid sequence: CASSPGQATSGYTF. This rearrangement joins TRBV28 to TRBJ1-2; 7 bases align to TRBD1. Germline CDR1 and CDR2: MDHEN and SYDVKM. CDR3 length: 14 amino acids. V lost 5 bases and J lost 7; bases outside the gene matches: 10.

The sample holds many counts of this clonotype. The chain uses TRBV12-3 or TRBV12-4 and TRBJ2-1, with 8 bases aligning to TRBD2. Losses at the gene ends were 6 bases for V and 9 bases for J; bases not matched to a gene: 10. CDR3 length: 14 residues. The CDR3 DNA is TGTGCCAGCAGCACTAGCGGACACGGGGGTGAGCAGTTCTTC. Translation gives CASSTSGHGGEQFF.